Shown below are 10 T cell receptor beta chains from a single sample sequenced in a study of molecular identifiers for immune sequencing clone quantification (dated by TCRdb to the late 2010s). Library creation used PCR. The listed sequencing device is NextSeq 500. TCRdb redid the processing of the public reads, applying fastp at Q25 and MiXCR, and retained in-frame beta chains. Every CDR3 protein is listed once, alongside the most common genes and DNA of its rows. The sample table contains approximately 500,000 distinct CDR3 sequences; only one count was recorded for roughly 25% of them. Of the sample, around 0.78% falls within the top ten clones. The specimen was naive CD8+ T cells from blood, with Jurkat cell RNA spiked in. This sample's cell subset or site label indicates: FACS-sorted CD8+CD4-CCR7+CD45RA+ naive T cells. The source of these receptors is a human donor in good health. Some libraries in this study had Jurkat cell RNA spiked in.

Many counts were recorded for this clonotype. CDR3 DNA sequence: TGTGCCAGCAGTTTAGTGGGGTTGAGCACAGATACGCAGTATTTT. Amino acid sequence: CASSLVGLSTDTQYF. This chain uses TRBV12-3 or TRBV12-4 with TRBJ2-3; no definite D call. The CDR3 totals 15 residues. V gave up 1 base and J gave up 0 bases, with 8 bases separating them.

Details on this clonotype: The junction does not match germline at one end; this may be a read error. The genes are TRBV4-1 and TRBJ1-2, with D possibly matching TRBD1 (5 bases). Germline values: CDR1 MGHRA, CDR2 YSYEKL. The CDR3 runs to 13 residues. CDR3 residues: CARSQEGLNGYTF. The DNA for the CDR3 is TGCGCCCGCAGCCAGGAGGGGTTAAATGGCTACACCTTC.

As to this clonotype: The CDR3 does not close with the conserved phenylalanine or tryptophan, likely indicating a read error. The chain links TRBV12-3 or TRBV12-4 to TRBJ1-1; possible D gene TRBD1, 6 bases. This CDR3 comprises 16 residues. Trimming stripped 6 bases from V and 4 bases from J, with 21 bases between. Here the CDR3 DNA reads TGTGCCAGCAGCCCCGCGGGGGGCGTAAGGTTCACTGAAGCTTTCCTT. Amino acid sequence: CASSPAGGVRFTEAFL.

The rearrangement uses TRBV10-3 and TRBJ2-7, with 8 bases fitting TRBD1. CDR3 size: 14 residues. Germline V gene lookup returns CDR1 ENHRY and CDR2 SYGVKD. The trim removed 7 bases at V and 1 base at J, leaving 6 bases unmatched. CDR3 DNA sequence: TGTGCCATCAACCCCAGGGGGCCGTCCTACGAGCAGTACTTC. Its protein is CAINPRGPSYEQYF.

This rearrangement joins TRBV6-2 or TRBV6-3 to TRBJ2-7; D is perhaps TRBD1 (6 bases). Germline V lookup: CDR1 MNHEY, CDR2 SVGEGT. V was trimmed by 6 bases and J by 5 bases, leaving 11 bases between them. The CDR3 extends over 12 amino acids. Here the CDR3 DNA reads TGTGCCAGCAGATTAGACAGGAACGAGCAGTACTTC. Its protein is CASRLDRNEQYF.

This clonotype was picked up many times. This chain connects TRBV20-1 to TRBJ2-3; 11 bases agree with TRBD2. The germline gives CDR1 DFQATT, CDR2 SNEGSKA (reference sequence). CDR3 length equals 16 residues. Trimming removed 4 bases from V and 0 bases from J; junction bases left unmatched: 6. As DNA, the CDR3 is TGCAGTGCTAATCTAGCGGGAGGCTCTAGCACAGATACGCAGTATTTT. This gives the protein CSANLAGGSSTDTQYF.

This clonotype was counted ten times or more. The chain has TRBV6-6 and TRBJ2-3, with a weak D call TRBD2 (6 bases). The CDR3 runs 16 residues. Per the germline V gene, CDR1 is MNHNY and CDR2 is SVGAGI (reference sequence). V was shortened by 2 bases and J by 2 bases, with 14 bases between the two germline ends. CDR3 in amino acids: CASSYPEAGITDTQYF. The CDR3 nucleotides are TGTGCCAGCAGTTACCCCGAAGCGGGTATCACAGATACGCAGTATTTT.

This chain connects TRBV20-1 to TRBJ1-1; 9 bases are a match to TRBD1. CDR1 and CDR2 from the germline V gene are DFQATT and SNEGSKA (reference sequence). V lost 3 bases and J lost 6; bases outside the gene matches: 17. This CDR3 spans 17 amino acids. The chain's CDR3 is CSASRPGTGYGRAEAFF. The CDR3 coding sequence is TGCAGTGCTAGCCGTCCCGGGACAGGGTACGGGCGCGCTGAAGCTTTCTTT.

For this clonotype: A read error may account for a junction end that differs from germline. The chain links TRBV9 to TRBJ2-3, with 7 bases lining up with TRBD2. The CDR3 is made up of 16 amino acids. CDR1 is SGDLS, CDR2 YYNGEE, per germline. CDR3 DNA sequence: TGTGCTAGCAGCGTAGAAACTAGCGAAATTCTTGATACGCAGTATTTT. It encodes CASSVETSEILDTQYF. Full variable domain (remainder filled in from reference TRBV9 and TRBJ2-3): DSGVTQTPKHLITATGQRVTLRCSPRSGDLSVYWYQQSLDQGLQFLIQYYNGEERAKGNILERFSAQQFPDLHSELNLSSLELGDSALYFCASSVETSEILDTQYFGPGTRLTVL.

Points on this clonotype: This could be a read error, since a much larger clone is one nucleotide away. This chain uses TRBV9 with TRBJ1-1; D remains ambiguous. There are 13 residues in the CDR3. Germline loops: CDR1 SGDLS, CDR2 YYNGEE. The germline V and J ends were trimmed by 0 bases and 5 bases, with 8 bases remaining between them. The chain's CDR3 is CASSVVPWTEAFF. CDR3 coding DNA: TGTGCCAGCAGCGTAGTTCCCTGGACTGAAGCTTTCTTT.